The 22 T cell receptor beta chains below were found in one sample sequenced in a study of breast tumors, draining lymph nodes, adjacent tissues. TCRdb passed the multiplex PCR reads through MiXCR, listing each CDR3 protein once. The repertoire consists of 25,000 or so distinct CDR3 sequences, with 20% to 25% occurring once and the leading ten covering less than 15%. Sequences were obtained from breast tumor tissue. The origin of the receptors is a female donor with breast cancer. Some clones in this sample may be carry-over from other donors' samples.

This clonotype was observed at least ten times. The genes are TRBV6-1 and TRBJ2-1; 8 nucleotides align to TRBD1. This CDR3 spans 14 amino acids. CDR1 MNHNS and CDR2 SASEGT come from the germline V gene. The junction had 6 bases not matched to a gene; V was cut back by 4 bases and J by 7 bases. DNA for the CDR3: TGTGCCAGCAGTGCTCGCAGGGGGCAGAATGAGCAGTTCTTC. Encoded protein: CASSARRGQNEQFF.

The table lists this clonotype with many counts. V is TRBV6-1 and J is TRBJ1-6; D uncertain. The CDR3 totals 14 residues. CDR1 is MNHNS and CDR2 is SASEGT in the germline V gene. V lost 2 bases to trimming and J lost 9 bases, with 11 bases between them. Written as DNA, the CDR3 is TGTGCCAGCAGTGAACTCAGACCAACTTCACCCCTCCACTTT. Amino acids: CASSELRPTSPLHF.

This chain joins TRBV6-1 and TRBJ1-2; 8 bases align to TRBD1. The CDR3 is made up of 18 amino acids. V gave up 10 bases and J gave up 3 bases; unmatched junction bases: 22. From germline, CDR1 is MNHNS and CDR2 SASEGT. This CDR3 is CANRDSSNPDRVDYGYTF. DNA for the CDR3: TGTGCCAACAGGGACTCGAGTAATCCGGACAGGGTGGACTATGGCTACACCTTC.

This clonotype was recorded at least ten times. The genes are TRBV5-1 and TRBJ2-7, with 8 bases lining up with TRBD2. CDR3 size: 15 residues. Germline V gives CDR1 SGHRS, CDR2 YFSETQ. The junction had 4 bases not matched to a gene; V was cut back by 0 bases and J by 2 bases. The CDR3 sequence: CASSLVGGRTYEQYF. The CDR3 DNA reads as TGCGCCAGCAGCTTGGTTGGCGGGAGGACCTACGAGCAGTACTTC.

This clonotype was seen repeatedly, ten times or more. V usage is TRBV6-1 and J usage is TRBJ2-3; TRBD1 agrees at 8 bases. The V and J ends lost 3 bases and 7 bases, in that order; junction bases with no gene match: 9. Germline values: CDR1 MNHNS, CDR2 SASEGT. This CDR3 region has 15 residues. In DNA, the CDR3 is TGTGCCAGCAGTGATTGGGACAGGCCAACGCATACGCAGTATTTT. It codes for CASSDWDRPTHTQYF.

This clonotype was found many times. The chain couples TRBV6-5 to TRBJ2-7; 7 bases are a match to TRBD1. The trim removed 4 bases at V and 5 bases at J, leaving 14 bases unmatched. Germline CDR1 is MNHEY and CDR2 is SVGAGI. CDR3 length: 16 amino acids. CDR3 nucleotide sequence: TGTGCCAGCAGTTCCTACAGGGGAAGGATGGAAAACGAGCAGTACTTC. Translation: CASSSYRGRMENEQYF.

This rearrangement joins TRBV20-1 to TRBJ2-7; 7 bases are shared with TRBD1. Trimming removed 3 bases from V and 4 bases from J; junction bases left unmatched: 9. This CDR3 contains 14 residues. The germline gives CDR1 DFQATT, CDR2 SNEGSKA (reference sequence). The CDR3 region is CSARVGVRGYEQYF. As DNA, the CDR3 is TGCAGTGCTAGGGTCGGGGTCAGGGGGTACGAGCAGTACTTC.

This clonotype was seen at least ten times. This chain links TRBV12-3 or TRBV12-4 with TRBJ2-2; D possibly corresponds to TRBD2 (6 bases). V lost 2 bases to trimming and J lost 6 bases, with 16 bases between them. The CDR3 has 16 amino acids. CDR3 sequence: CASSLTVGGAAGELFF. CDR3 nucleotide sequence: TGTGCCAGCAGTTTAACGGTGGGGGGAGCTGCCGGGGAGCTGTTTTTT.

This clonotype was seen ten or more times. The chain uses TRBV28 and TRBJ2-7; D not certain. Germline V CDR1 and CDR2: MDHEN, SYDVKM. There are 14 residues in the CDR3. Trimming removed 5 bases at V and 7 bases at J, with 18 bases between. DNA of the CDR3: TGTGCCAGCAGTACGGCCAGGCAAAAGTGGGAGCAGTACTTC. This gives the protein CASSTARQKWEQYF.

The V call is TRBV6-2 or TRBV6-3, the J call TRBJ2-1; 8 nucleotides line up with TRBD2. Germline CDR1 reads MNHEY; CDR2 reads SVGEGT. Trimming took 6 bases from V and 6 from J; bases not matched to a gene: 16. The length of the CDR3 is 17 residues. CDR3 protein: CASSPQSGSSVTNEQFF. CDR3 nucleotide sequence: TGTGCCAGCAGCCCCCAGAGCGGGAGTAGCGTTACCAATGAGCAGTTCTTC.

This clonotype was recorded at least ten times. The chain joins TRBV25-1 to TRBJ1-2; 7 nucleotides agree with TRBD1. The CDR3 sequence is 13 residues long. Per germline, CDR1 MGHDK and CDR2 SYGVNS. Trimming at V came to 5 bases and at J to 4 bases, leaving 4 bases not matched to a gene. The CDR3 DNA is TGTGCCAGCAGTAAAGGGACAGTCTATGGCTACACCTTC. It translates to CASSKGTVYGYTF.

This clonotype was picked up many times. The V and J genes are TRBV5-6 and TRBJ1-4; no clear D. Germline V gene data show CDR1 as SGHDT and CDR2 as YYEEEE. This CDR3 has 17 amino acids. Trimming shortened V by 8 bases and J by 5 bases, and 25 bases separated the two germline ends. In DNA form, the CDR3 reads TGTGCCAGTGGGTGGAGACTCCGAGAAATTAAAAATGAAAAACTGTTTTTT. Translating gives CASGWRLREIKNEKLFF.

This clonotype has at least ten counts. The chain has TRBV27 and TRBJ2-1; TRBD2 agrees at 12 bases. Looked up from germline, CDR1 is MNHEY and CDR2 is SMNVEV (reference sequence). The CDR3 is made up of 14 amino acids. V dropped 6 bases and J dropped 4; count of bases not matched to a gene: 1. The CDR3 DNA sequence: TGTGCCAGCAGCCTAGCGGGAGGGTACAATGAGCAGTTCTTC. This encodes CASSLAGGYNEQFF.

This clonotype occurred a few times. The chain couples TRBV30 to TRBJ2-1; TRBD2 might be the D (6 bases). Germline-derived CDR1 and CDR2 are GTSNPN and SVGIG (reference sequence). The CDR3 spans 18 residues. Trimming shortened V by 4 bases and J by 1 base, and 23 bases separated the two germline ends. The CDR3 DNA is TGTGCCTGGAAGCCCACGGCGTACGGGAGTGGGTCCTACAATGAGCAGTTCTTC. Translated, it gives CAWKPTAYGSGSYNEQFF.

This clonotype was seen at least ten times. The chain uses TRBV5-4 and TRBJ1-2, with a tentative D call TRBD1 (5 bases). In germline, CDR1 is SGHNT, CDR2 YYREEE (reference sequence). This CDR3 region has 15 residues. Trimming stripped 4 bases from V and 7 bases from J, with 20 bases between. The CDR3 bases are TGTGCCAGCAGCAATATATTGACCCAGGGATTTGGCTACACCTTC. This codes for CASSNILTQGFGYTF.

At least ten counts were recorded for this clonotype. The chain is built from TRBV5-1 and TRBJ1-2, with D perhaps TRBD1 (5 bases). This CDR3 comprises 14 residues. V lost 3 bases, J lost 5 bases, and 14 bases lay in between. Germline CDR1 and CDR2: SGHRS and YFSETQ. The CDR3 is CASSWGTDRYGYTF. The CDR3 DNA reads TGCGCCAGCAGCTGGGGGACGGATCGGTATGGCTACACCTTC.

This clonotype has at least ten counts. This chain joins TRBV30 and TRBJ1-5; 7 nucleotides line up with TRBD1. V lost 0 bases, J lost 3 bases, and 11 bases stayed unmatched. Per the germline V gene, CDR1 is GTSNPN and CDR2 is SVGIG (reference sequence). This CDR3 comprises 17 residues. CDR3 nucleotide sequence: TGTGCCTGGAGTGTCGCCGGGACAGAGGGGATCAATCAGCCCCAGCATTTT. Amino acids: CAWSVAGTEGINQPQHF.

This clonotype was seen ten or more times. The chain employs TRBV3-1 and TRBJ2-7; no clear D. The germline V gene encodes CDR1 LGHDT and CDR2 YNNKEL (reference sequence). CDR3 length equals 13 residues. Deletions cut 1 base from V and 3 bases from J, with 7 bases between. The CDR3 sequence is CASSQVGYYEQYF. CDR3 sequence (DNA): TGTGCCAGCAGCCAAGTGGGATACTACGAGCAGTACTTC.

At least ten counts were recorded for this clonotype. This chain connects TRBV28 to TRBJ2-1; 11 positions match TRBD2. V was clipped by 4 bases and J by 7 bases; unmatched bases: 9. Germline CDR1 reads MDHEN; CDR2 reads SYDVKM. CDR3 length: 16 amino acids. CDR3 protein: CASSYRLGTSGNEQFF. The DNA of the CDR3 is TGTGCCAGCAGTTACCGCCTTGGGACTAGCGGAAATGAGCAGTTCTTC.

The chain recombines TRBV4-1 with TRBJ1-5, with 8 bases identical to TRBD1. The CDR3 length is 15 residues. Germline assignment: CDR1 MGHRA and CDR2 YSYEKL. Trimming cost V 0 bases and J 9 bases; bases outside gene matches: 7. CDR3 sequence (DNA): TGCGCCAGCAGCCAAGAGGACAGGGAGCTCTGGCCCCAGCATTTT. Translation: CASSQEDRELWPQHF.

In this sample, this clonotype turned up many times. The rearrangement uses TRBV7-2 and TRBJ2-5; 7 nucleotides match TRBD1. The trim removed 6 bases at V and 4 bases at J, leaving 5 bases unmatched. Germline loops: CDR1 SGHTA, CDR2 FQGNSA. This CDR3 contains 13 residues. In DNA, the CDR3 is TGTGCCAGCAGGAGGGGGCCGAGAGAGACCCAGTACTTC. Residues: CASRRGPRETQYF.

With regard to this clonotype: This may stem from a read error, because a much larger clone lies one nucleotide away. The chain carries TRBV27 and TRBJ2-1, with TRBD2 matching over 8 bases. Germline trimming cut 7 bases from V and 7 bases from J; bases unmatched to any gene: 9. The CDR3 spans 14 residues. The V gene's germline CDR1 is MNHEY and CDR2 SMNVEV (reference sequence). In DNA form, the CDR3 reads TGTGCCAGCAACTCCGGGACTAGAATAAATGAGCAGTTCTTC. Protein: CASNSGTRINEQFF.